The clone carrying this T cell receptor beta chain was observed at least ten times. The V gene lost 4 bases and the J gene lost 7 bases, with 11 bases spanning the gap. Germline values: CDR1 MDHEN, CDR2 SYDVKM. The CDR3 has 12 residues. Amplification yielded TCR beta CDR3 regions, with RNA transcripts as the source. With the HTBI primer set, the TCR CDR3 went through a first round of RT-PCR. MiXCR, applied by TCRdb to the multiplex PCR reads, yields one record per CDR3 protein. The table lists 640,000 or so distinct CDR3 sequences, approximately 15% of them singletons. This specimen comes from a study of T cells in Graves' hyperthyroidism and ophthalmopathy. Uncontrolled infection, other autoimmune disease, pregnancy or lactation barred patients from enrollment. It was less than 13 ml of fresh peripheral blood that supplied the PBMCs.

This TCR came from a woman in her forties with Graves' ophthalmopathy. The specimen sequenced was blood. The chain employs TRBV28 and TRBJ2-7, with a weak D call TRBD1 (6 bases). CDR3 DNA sequence: TGTGCCAGCAGTTCAGGGGTCCGAGAGCAGTACTTC. Protein sequence: CASSSGVREQYF.